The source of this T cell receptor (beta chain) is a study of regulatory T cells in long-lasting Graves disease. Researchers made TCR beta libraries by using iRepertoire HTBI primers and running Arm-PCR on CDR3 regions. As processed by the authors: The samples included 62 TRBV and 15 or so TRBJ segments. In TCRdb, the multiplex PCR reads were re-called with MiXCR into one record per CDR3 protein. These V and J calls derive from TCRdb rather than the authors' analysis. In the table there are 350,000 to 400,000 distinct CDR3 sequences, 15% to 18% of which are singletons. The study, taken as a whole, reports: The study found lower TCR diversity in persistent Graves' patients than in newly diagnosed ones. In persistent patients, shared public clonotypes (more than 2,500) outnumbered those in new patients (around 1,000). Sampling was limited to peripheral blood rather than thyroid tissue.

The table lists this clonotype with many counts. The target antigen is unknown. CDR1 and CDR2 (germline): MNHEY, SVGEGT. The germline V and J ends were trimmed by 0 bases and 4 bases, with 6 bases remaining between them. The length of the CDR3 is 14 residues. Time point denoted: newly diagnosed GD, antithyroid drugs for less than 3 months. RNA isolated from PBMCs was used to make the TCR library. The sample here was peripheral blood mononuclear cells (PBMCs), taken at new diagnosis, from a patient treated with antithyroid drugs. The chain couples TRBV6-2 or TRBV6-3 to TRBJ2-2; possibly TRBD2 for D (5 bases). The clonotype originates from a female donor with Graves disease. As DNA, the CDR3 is TGTGCCAGCAGTTACTCGACTACCACCGGGGAGCTGTTTTTT. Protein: CASSYSTTTGELFF.